This T cell receptor (beta chain) appears in the sequencing data of a study of cytomegalovirus exposure and HLA in healthy donors. The repertoire was sequenced with immunoSEQ multiplex PCR; TCRdb's copy has only in-frame clones and lacks some. This sample has roughly 140,000 clones, with around nine tenths found just once. This clonotype originated in a woman under 30 in good health and CMV-seropositive. Material for sequencing was PBMCs.

The CDR3 DNA follows: TGTGCCAGCAGTTACCCCCAGGGATCGAGCAATCAGCCCCAGCATTTT. It yields the protein CASSYPQGSSNQPQHF. This chain uses TRBV6-6 with TRBJ1-5; TRBD1 might be the D (5 bases). Germline V CDR1 and CDR2: MNHNY, SVGAGI (reference sequence). This CDR3 contains 16 residues. The ends were cut back, 2 bases at V and 1 base at J, with 12 bases in the middle.